The 27 T cell receptor beta chains below were found in one sample sequenced in a study of shared clonotypes between healthy human individuals. Some clones are missing from TCRdb's copy, which holds only in-frame ones; the method was immunoSEQ multiplex PCR. The repertoire holds some 2,500,000 clones, over 85% seen once, with around 0.37% in the top ten. Sequencing input: naive CD4+ T cells from PBMCs. Stated subset: CD45RA+ positively selected. All receptors derive from a man younger than 35 in good health. Some clones in this sample may be carry-over from other donors' samples.

This chain uses TRBV21-1 with TRBJ2-7; whether TRBD1, the table's D call, matches the DNA was not checked. TRBV21-1 is marked as a pseudogene. CDR3 length: 12 residues. CDR3 in DNA: TGTGCCAGCAGCACAAACACGAACGAGCAGTACTTC. Its protein product is CASSTNTNEQYF.

V usage is TRBV18 and J usage is TRBJ1-2, with no clear D. Trimming stripped 0 bases from V and 4 bases from J, with 9 bases between. Germline V gene data show CDR1 as KGHSH and CDR2 as LQKENI. The CDR3 contains 14 residues. The CDR3 sequence: CASSPPNQPYGYTF. The DNA for the CDR3 is TGTGCCAGCTCACCACCGAACCAGCCCTATGGCTACACCTTC. The full variable domain, in which reference TRBV18 and TRBJ1-2 provide the parts outside the CDR3, is NAGVMQNPRHLVRRRGQEARLRCSPMKGHSHVYWYRQLPEEGLKFMVYLQKENIIDESGMPKERFSAEFPKEGPSILRIQQVVRGDSAAYFCASSPPNQPYGYTFGSGTRLTVV.

The CDR3, as DNA: TGTGCCAGCAGCTTAACCCCGGGACAGTTGGATGGCTACACCTTC. Translating it yields CASSLTPGQLDGYTF. The rearrangement uses TRBV7-9 and TRBJ1-2; 7 nucleotides agree with TRBD1. J was trimmed by 6 bases and V by 2 bases; bases with no gene match: 9. This CDR3 contains 15 residues. Germline V gene data show CDR1 as SEHNR and CDR2 as FQNEAQ (reference sequence).

The chain has TRBV7-7 and TRBJ2-5; a weak D match, TRBD2 (6 bases). Trimming left V 0 bases short and J 5 bases short, with 13 bases between. Germline assignment: CDR1 SSHAT and CDR2 FNYEAQ (reference sequence). This CDR3 is built from 15 residues. The CDR3 region has the DNA TGTGCCAGCAGCTTAGCGCGGGGAAACAGGGAGACCCAGTACTTC. Protein sequence: CASSLARGNRETQYF. Together with reference TRBV7-7 and TRBJ2-5, the CDR3 gives the full variable domain: GAGVSQSPRYKVTKRGQDVTLRCDPISSHATLYWYQQALGQGPEFLTYFNYEAQPDKSGLPSDRFSAERPEGSISTLTIQRTEQRDSAMYRCASSLARGNRETQYFGPGTRLLVL.

V gene TRBV9 combines with J gene TRBJ1-2; D ambiguous. V was clipped by 0 bases and J by 2 bases, with 8 bases between them. CDR1 is SGDLS and CDR2 is YYNGEE in the germline V gene. There are 14 residues in the CDR3. Here the CDR3 reads CASSVDLENYGYTF. CDR3 DNA: TGTGCCAGCAGCGTAGATCTGGAGAACTATGGCTACACCTTC.

The J gene is TRBJ1-4, the V gene TRBV6-6, with TRBD1 matching over 8 bases. The V gene's germline CDR1 is MNHNY and CDR2 SVGAGI (reference sequence). Germline trimming cut 5 bases from V and 4 bases from J; bases unmatched to any gene: 9. CDR3 length: 16 amino acids. DNA of the CDR3: TGTGCCAGCAGTCAAATCGACAGGGGCGGTAATGAAAAACTGTTTTTT. Protein product: CASSQIDRGGNEKLFF.

The chain joins TRBV19 to TRBJ2-2; 9 bases fit TRBD1. Germline assignment: CDR1 LNHDA and CDR2 SQIVND (reference sequence). The junction had 14 bases not matched to a gene; V was cut back by 7 bases and J by 2 bases. This CDR3 contains 18 residues. Written as DNA, the CDR3 is TGTGCCAGTACGGGACAGGGTTTATTTTCTCCTAACACCGGGGAGCTGTTTTTT. Its protein product is CASTGQGLFSPNTGELFF.

This clone was seen only once. The gene calls are TRBV11-2 and TRBJ1-3; D not certain. The CDR3 length is 17 residues. The V gene lost 1 base and the J gene lost 0 bases, with 13 bases spanning the gap. CDR1 SGHAT and CDR2 FQNNGV come from the germline V gene. In nucleotides, the CDR3 is TGTGCCAGCAGCTTAGTTGGCCCAGGCCTCTCTGGAAACACCATATATTTT. It yields the protein CASSLVGPGLSGNTIYF.

The genes are TRBV5-1 and TRBJ2-1; D not certain. The V end lost 3 bases, the J end lost 0 bases, and 16 bases lay between the germline ends. The germline CDR1 and CDR2 sequences are SGHRS and YFSETQ. The CDR3 is 17 amino acids. CDR3 in DNA: TGCGCCAGCAGCTCGGTCCCTAGGCGCGACTCCTACAATGAGCAGTTCTTC. Translation gives CASSSVPRRDSYNEQFF.

The chain recombines TRBV18 with TRBJ2-1, with 7 bases fitting TRBD1. Per germline, CDR1 KGHSH and CDR2 LQKENI. CDR3 length equals 14 residues. V shed 3 bases, J shed 6 bases, and the junction held 5 bases outside the gene matches. This CDR3 is CASSPSTGANEQFF. The CDR3 coding sequence is TGTGCCAGCTCACCTTCCACAGGGGCCAATGAGCAGTTCTTC.

The chain joins TRBV15 to TRBJ2-5, with D perhaps assigned TRBD1 or TRBD2 (5 bases each). The CDR3 covers 15 residues. Trimming took off 4 bases at V and 1 base at J, with 13 bases between the two ends. Germline-derived CDR1 and CDR2 are LNHNV and YYDKDF (reference sequence). This CDR3 reads CATSKSREPQETQYF. CDR3 nucleotide sequence: TGTGCCACCAGCAAAAGCAGGGAGCCCCAAGAGACCCAGTACTTC. Supplemented by reference TRBV15 and TRBJ2-5, the full variable domain reads DAMVIQNPRYQVTQFGKPVTLSCSQTLNHNVMYWYQQKSSQAPKLLFHYYDKDFNNEADTPDNFQSRRPNTSFCFLDIRSPGLGDTAMYLCATSKSREPQETQYFGPGTRLLVL.

The CDR3 reads CASGSGRVSYEQYF. The DNA for the CDR3 is TGTGCCAGCGGGAGCGGGAGGGTTTCCTACGAGCAGTACTTC. This rearrangement joins TRBV6-5 to TRBJ2-7; TRBD2 aligns across 10 bases. Germline V gives CDR1 MNHEY, CDR2 SVGAGI. The CDR3 totals 14 residues. The junction had 5 bases not matched to a gene; V was cut back by 8 bases and J by 1 base.

J is TRBJ1-6 and V is TRBV28, with D unresolved. V was cut by 4 bases and J by 10 bases, with 8 bases left in between. Germline V gene sequence: CDR1 MDHEN, CDR2 SYDVKM. The CDR3 consists of 12 residues. CDR3 sequence (DNA): TGTGCCAGCAGTTCCGTTGAATCACCCCTCCACTTT. It codes for CASSSVESPLHF.

This chain joins TRBV27 and TRBJ1-4; D not resolved. CDR1 is MNHEY, CDR2 SMNVEV, per germline (reference sequence). This CDR3 contains 14 residues. The V and J ends lost 0 bases and 3 bases respectively, with 5 bases between them. The CDR3 DNA sequence: TGTGCCAGCAGTTTATCCCCGGCTAATGAAAAACTGTTTTTT. It encodes CASSLSPANEKLFF.

This chain joins TRBV5-1 and TRBJ2-1; 7 bases fit TRBD2. The CDR3 length is 15 residues. The germline gives CDR1 SGHRS, CDR2 YFSETQ. Trimming cost V 3 bases and J 6 bases; bases outside gene matches: 9. CDR3 protein: CASSWGPTSSNEQFF. Here the CDR3 DNA reads TGCGCCAGCAGCTGGGGTCCGACTAGCAGCAATGAGCAGTTCTTC.

V and J are TRBV4-1 and TRBJ2-1, with TRBD1 as a possible D gene (5 bases). V was shortened by 1 base and J by 4 bases, with 14 bases between the two germline ends. This CDR3 is 16 amino acids long. From germline, CDR1 is MGHRA and CDR2 YSYEKL. The DNA of the CDR3 is TGCGCCAGCAGCCAAGTAGTTGGCAGGGAATACAATGAGCAGTTCTTC. Protein product: CASSQVVGREYNEQFF.

The V and J genes are TRBV15 and TRBJ2-5; 9 positions match TRBD2. The germline CDR1 and CDR2 sequences are LNHNV and YYDKDF (reference sequence). The CDR3 consists of 15 residues. V lost 1 base to trimming and J lost 5 bases; unmatched junction nucleotides: 5. In nucleotides, the CDR3 is TGTGCCACCAGCAGAGTCGGCACTAGCGGGGAGACCCAGTACTTC. Translated, it gives CATSRVGTSGETQYF.

The chain links TRBV28 to TRBJ2-2; 7 positions match TRBD2. The V gene's germline CDR1 is MDHEN and CDR2 SYDVKM. V lost 6 bases, J lost 2 bases, and 9 bases stayed unmatched. The CDR3 contains 16 residues. The CDR3, as DNA: TGTGCCAGCAGGCGAGGCGGGACTACCAACACCGGGGAGCTGTTTTTT. Protein product: CASRRGGTTNTGELFF.

The genes are TRBV19 and TRBJ2-3, with D possibly being TRBD2 (5 bases). The CDR3 spans 15 residues. V was cut by 5 bases and J by 1 base, with 13 bases left in between. Germline CDR1 LNHDA, CDR2 SQIVND (reference sequence). The CDR3 nucleotides read TGTGCCAGTAGTCGACCCACGAGGGGCACAGATACGCAGTATTTT. It yields the protein CASSRPTRGTDTQYF.

The rearrangement joins TRBV7-6 to TRBJ2-2; 9 bases are a match to TRBD1. From germline, CDR1 is SGHVS and CDR2 FNYEAQ. The length of the CDR3 is 14 residues. V shed 4 bases and J 4 bases; nucleotides not matched to a gene: 1. For the CDR3, the DNA is TGTGCCAGCAGCTGGACAGGGGCCACCGGGGAGCTGTTTTTT. Amino acids: CASSWTGATGELFF.

This chain joins TRBV6-1 and TRBJ2-3; 9 bases match TRBD2. V lost 1 base and J lost 4; bases outside the gene matches: 3. Germline V CDR1 and CDR2: MNHNS, SASEGT. This CDR3 is built from 15 residues. Here the CDR3 DNA reads TGTGCCAGCAGTGAAGTAGCGGGAGTTGCAGATACGCAGTATTTT. Translation: CASSEVAGVADTQYF.

Note on this clone: The same CDR3 also results from other DNA sequences found in this sample. The chain carries TRBV6-6 and TRBJ2-6, with D unclear. CDR3 length equals 15 residues. The germline V gene has CDR1 MNHNY and CDR2 SVGAGI (reference sequence). V lost 6 bases, J lost 2 bases, and 11 bases lay in between. CDR3 sequence reads: CASRHQYAGANVLTF. CDR3 nucleotide sequence: TGTGCCAGCAGACACCAATACGCTGGGGCCAACGTCCTGACTTTC.

The gene calls are TRBV6-1 and TRBJ1-2; perhaps TRBD1 as D (6 bases). This CDR3 contains 14 residues. CDR1 and CDR2 from the germline V gene are MNHNS and SASEGT. V dropped 6 bases and J dropped 8 bases, with 19 bases sitting between them. The DNA for the CDR3 is TGTGCCAGCAGCGCTTTCAGGGGTGAGGACGGCTACACCTTC. Its protein product is CASSAFRGEDGYTF.

This rearrangement joins TRBV14 to TRBJ2-7, with a possible D match to TRBD1 (6 bases). Deletions cut 3 bases from V and 1 base from J, with 10 bases between. The CDR3 runs 14 residues. CDR1 is SGHDN, CDR2 FVKESK, per germline. The CDR3, as DNA: TGTGCCAGCAGCCAGAGGACAGATTCCTACGAGCAGTACTTC. The encoded protein is CASSQRTDSYEQYF.

On this clone itself: The sample carries other DNA sequences with the same CDR3. The chain carries TRBV9 and TRBJ2-2; D not certain. From germline, CDR1 is SGDLS and CDR2 YYNGEE. Trimming removed 0 bases at V and 1 base at J, with 4 bases between. The CDR3 is 14 residues long. The CDR3 nucleotides read TGTGCCAGCAGCGTAGGACAGAACACCGGGGAGCTGTTTTTT. Protein sequence: CASSVGQNTGELFF.

With regard to this clone: At the DNA level, this CDR3 is encoded by other sequences in the same sample as well. J is TRBJ1-2 and V is TRBV7-2, with D tentatively TRBD1 (5 bases). The CDR3 spans 14 residues. Per the germline V gene, CDR1 is SGHTA and CDR2 is FQGNSA. Trimming left V 4 bases short and J 4 bases short, with 13 bases between. The DNA of the CDR3 is TGTGCCAGCAGCTCACCGGGACGGATCTATGGCTACACCTTC. This translates into CASSSPGRIYGYTF.

As for this clone: Other DNA sequences in the sample encode the same CDR3. The chain employs TRBV18 and TRBJ2-2; D is unresolved. The CDR3 has 13 amino acids. The V end was cut by 2 bases, the J end by 6 bases, with 7 bases between. Germline values: CDR1 KGHSH, CDR2 LQKENI. CDR3 sequence reads: CASSPEVAGELFF. The CDR3 region has the DNA TGTGCCAGCTCACCAGAGGTCGCCGGGGAGCTGTTTTTT.